The T cell receptor (beta chain) described here comes from a study of blood T cell repertoires in COVID-19. Profiling relied on immunoSEQ multiplex PCR, and the TCRdb table lists in-frame clones only, not all of them. The sample holds about 200,000 clones, 88% seen once. Germline trimming cut 5 bases from V and 5 bases from J; bases unmatched to any gene: 7. Per germline, CDR1 SGHAT and CDR2 FQDESV (reference sequence). The CDR3 has 15 residues. Sequenced: peripheral blood. This TCR derives from a middle-aged man with COVID-19, enrolled during active disease. This chain joins TRBV11-1 and TRBJ2-3; 10 positions match TRBD2. The CDR3 reads CASSQQRGGRDTQYF. DNA of the CDR3: TGTGCCAGCAGCCAGCAGCGGGGGGGCAGAGATACGCAGTATTTT. Looking up the rest from reference TRBV11-1 and TRBJ2-3 gives the full variable domain: EAEVAQSPRYKITEKSQAVAFWCDPISGHATLYWYRQILGQGPELLVQFQDESVVDDSQLPKDRFSAERLKGVDSTLKIQPAELGDSAMYLCASSQQRGGRDTQYFGPGTRLTVL.